This T cell receptor beta chain originates from a study of a mutant IDH1 vaccine in newly diagnosed glioma. About the study: There were eight vaccinations for patients, given in weeks 1, 3, 5, 7, 11, 15, 19 and 23. Patients began vaccination 4-6 weeks after radiotherapy alone, or with temozolomide cycles. Study-wide points: Pseudoprogression seemed unrelated to changes in top peripheral T cell clonotypes.

As regards this clone: The antigen remains undetermined. Germline is not matched at one junction end, which may reflect a read error. This specimen includes other DNA sequences encoding the same CDR3.

The protocol was immunoSEQ multiplex PCR, while the TCRdb copy is restricted to in-frame clones and leaves out a portion. Of tens of thousands of clones detected, about four fifths appear once; the ten largest clones hold 3% to 4%. Time point specified: week 11, during vaccination. What each vaccine dose contained was 300 ug of mutant IDH1 20-mer peptide, accompanied by topical imiquimod. Each tumor in the donors was a new WHO grade 3 or 4 astrocytoma, IDH1-mutant and ATRX-lost. The CDR3 totals 15 residues. The germline gives CDR1 LGHNA, CDR2 YNFKEQ. The sample in question was PBMCs, obtained from a glioma patient whose treatment included an IDH1 peptide vaccine. The chain is built from TRBV4-2 and TRBJ2-2; 7 bases fit TRBD1. The source of this sequence is a young man with glioma. CDR3 region: CASSRGQSNTGELFF. CDR3 coding DNA: TGTGCCAGCAGCCGGGGACAGTCGAACACCGGGGAGCTATTTTTT.